One sample yielded the 32 T cell receptor beta chains listed below, sequenced in a study of T cell repertoires in cytomegalovirus infection. TCRdb reanalysed the reads using MiXCR and keeps one entry per CDR3 protein. Of about 920,000 distinct CDR3 sequences in the sample, 31% were seen once. Their antigens remain unidentified. The specimen comprised cultured CD8+ T cells from PBMCs, sampled from culture after CMV antigen stimulation. These receptors originate from a human donor in good health (CMV status not recorded). Some clones in this sample may be carry-over from other donors' samples.

The chain carries TRBV6-2 or TRBV6-3 and TRBJ2-1; 12 bases match TRBD2. The CDR3 length is 16 residues. J was trimmed by 9 bases and V by 2 bases; bases with no gene match: 8. Germline V CDR1 and CDR2: MNHEY, SVGEGT. The CDR3 DNA reads as TGTGCCAGCAGTTACCTAGGACTAGCGGGGAGTGGTGAGCAGTTCTTC. Translating it yields CASSYLGLAGSGEQFF.

This clonotype has at least ten counts. The chain recombines TRBV6-1 with TRBJ1-1; D gene uncertain. Trimming cost V 1 base and J 5 bases, with 2 bases left between them. The germline gives CDR1 MNHNS, CDR2 SASEGT. The CDR3 totals 11 residues. The CDR3 DNA follows: TGTGCCAGCAGTGAAGTGACTGAAGCTTTCTTT. Translation gives CASSEVTEAFF.

This clonotype was recorded only once. This chain uses TRBV12-3 or TRBV12-4 with TRBJ2-3; perhaps TRBD2 as D (7 bases). Trimming left V 6 bases short and J 1 base short, with 17 bases between. CDR3 length: 16 amino acids. The CDR3 DNA is TGTGCCAGCAGAGCCTGGGGGGGCCAAGGCACAGATACGCAGTATTTT. Its translation is CASRAWGGQGTDTQYF.

The genes are TRBV10-3 and TRBJ2-7; no firm D call. Germline-derived CDR1 and CDR2 are ENHRY and SYGVKD. V lost 4 bases, J lost 0 bases, and 10 bases lay in between. The CDR3 length is 14 residues. DNA for the CDR3: TGTGCCATCAGTGGTGTCCTGGGCTCCTACGAGCAGTACTTC. It codes for CAISGVLGSYEQYF.

This sequence joins TRBV7-8 and TRBJ1-4; no firm D call. From germline, CDR1 is SGHVS and CDR2 FQNEAQ. The CDR3 is 14 residues long. V lost 1 base to trimming and J lost 9 bases, with 12 bases between them. The CDR3 nucleotides are TGTGCCAGCAGCTTAGGGGCTCTAGGGCAAAAACTGTTTTTT. It is translated as CASSLGALGQKLFF.

This clonotype was seen a few times. The chain couples TRBV6-1 to TRBJ2-7, with 9 bases identical to TRBD1. The germline gives CDR1 MNHNS, CDR2 SASEGT. Losses at the gene ends were 6 bases for V and 2 bases for J; bases not matched to a gene: 5. This CDR3 spans 14 amino acids. The CDR3 loop is CASRTGTGPYEQYV. The CDR3 DNA follows: TGTGCCAGCAGGACGGGGACAGGGCCCTACGAGCAGTACGTC.

The table lists this clonotype with many counts. This chain links TRBV7-9 with TRBJ1-1; D gene unclear. Trimming removed 4 bases from V and 0 bases from J, with 15 bases in between. Germline-derived CDR1 and CDR2 are SEHNR and FQNEAQ (reference sequence). This CDR3 is 16 amino acids long. The chain's CDR3 is CASSSTSLSMNTEAFF. The CDR3, as DNA: TGTGCCAGCAGCTCCACCAGTTTGTCCATGAACACTGAAGCTTTCTTT.

For the CDR3, the DNA is TGCGCCAGCAGCCAAAGACAGGGTCGCCCCTACAATGAGCAGTTCTTC. Translation: CASSQRQGRPYNEQFF. This rearrangement joins TRBV4-1 to TRBJ2-1, with 7 bases identical to TRBD1. Germline CDR1 is MGHRA and CDR2 is YSYEKL. This CDR3 spans 16 amino acids. V dropped 2 bases and J dropped 2; count of bases not matched to a gene: 6.

This clonotype has a handful of counts. V gene TRBV28 combines with J gene TRBJ2-5; possibly TRBD1 for D (6 bases). The CDR3 covers 16 residues. V gave up 2 bases and J gave up 5 bases, with 18 bases separating them. CDR1 and CDR2 (germline): MDHEN, SYDVKM. The CDR3 region has the DNA TGTGCCAGCAGTTTACTCCTCGCAGGGGCCCACGAGACCCAGTACTTC. Protein product: CASSLLLAGAHETQYF.

There are a few counts of this clonotype. The rearrangement links TRBV6-6 to TRBJ1-1; 7 bases are shared with TRBD1. The trim removed 5 bases at V and 8 bases at J, leaving 8 bases unmatched. This CDR3 comprises 13 residues. CDR1 and CDR2 from the germline V gene are MNHNY and SVGAGI (reference sequence). The CDR3 nucleotides read TGTGCCAGCAGTCCGAGGTTGGGACAGGAAGCTTTCTTT. Amino acids: CASSPRLGQEAFF.

This chain links TRBV12-3 or TRBV12-4 with TRBJ2-1, with D tentatively TRBD2 (6 bases). Trimming removed 6 bases from V and 0 bases from J, with 18 bases in between. This CDR3 is built from 17 residues. CDR3 loop: CASSSSGSDRSYNEQFF. The CDR3 nucleotides read TGTGCCAGCAGCTCAAGCGGGTCTGATCGCTCCTACAATGAGCAGTTCTTC.

Only a few counts were recorded for this clonotype. V gene TRBV15 combines with J gene TRBJ2-3; the D gene is possibly TRBD2 (6 bases). CDR3 length: 14 residues. V was shortened by 5 bases and J by 1 base, with 10 bases between the two germline ends. Germline V gives CDR1 LNHNV, CDR2 YYDKDF (reference sequence). CDR3 sequence: CATSVGGGTDTQYF. The CDR3 DNA follows: TGTGCCACCAGCGTCGGGGGAGGCACAGATACGCAGTATTTT. The full variable domain, with the rest looked up from reference TRBV15 and TRBJ2-3, is DAMVIQNPRYQVTQFGKPVTLSCSQTLNHNVMYWYQQKSSQAPKLLFHYYDKDFNNEADTPDNFQSRRPNTSFCFLDIRSPGLGDTAMYLCATSVGGGTDTQYFGPGTRLTVL.

This CDR3 is CASTLNPRQAEDTQYF. For the CDR3, the DNA is TGTGCCAGCACCCTGAACCCCCGACAGGCTGAGGATACGCAGTATTTT. The rearrangement links TRBV28 to TRBJ2-3; a possible D gene is TRBD1 (6 bases). V was cut by 7 bases and J by 6 bases, with 23 bases left in between. This CDR3 is built from 16 residues. CDR1 and CDR2 from the germline V gene are MDHEN and SYDVKM.

This sequence joins TRBV7-2 and TRBJ2-1; 8 nucleotides match TRBD1. There are 16 residues in the CDR3. Germline assignment: CDR1 SGHTA and CDR2 FQGNSA. V shed 4 bases, J shed 8 bases, and the junction held 13 bases outside the gene matches. CDR3 residues: CASSYPEDRESDEQFF. The CDR3, as DNA: TGTGCCAGCAGCTATCCGGAGGACAGGGAATCGGATGAGCAGTTCTTC.

The V call is TRBV14, the J call TRBJ2-3; 8 nucleotides align to TRBD1. The CDR3 is 15 residues long. The J segment lost 6 bases and the V segment lost 0 bases, leaving 5 bases of the junction unmatched. Germline V gene sequence: CDR1 SGHDN, CDR2 FVKESK. Here the CDR3 DNA reads TGTGCCAGCAGCCAAGAGAGGGGACAGGTCGATACGCAGTATTTT. Protein product: CASSQERGQVDTQYF.

This clonotype was seen a few times. The chain couples TRBV7-3 to TRBJ2-5; 10 bases align to TRBD2. V was pared by 5 bases and J by 2 bases, with 8 bases of the junction left unmatched. This CDR3 comprises 16 residues. Germline V gene sequence: CDR1 SGHTA, CDR2 FQGTGA. The CDR3 here is CASSNLAGVDQETQYF. The CDR3 nucleotides read TGTGCCAGCAGCAACCTAGCGGGGGTAGATCAAGAGACCCAGTACTTC.

Regarding this clonotype: This may be a read error: a much more frequent sequence differs by one nucleotide. V is TRBV7-2 and J is TRBJ2-1; possibly TRBD1 for D (5 bases). The CDR3 sequence is 16 residues long. V lost 4 bases to trimming and J lost 0 bases, with 13 bases between them. CDR1 and CDR2 from the germline V gene are SGHTA and FQGNSA. The CDR3 region has the DNA TGTGCCAGCAGCTCCCGACAGATCCCCTCCTACAATGAGCAGTTCTTC. Translation: CASSSRQIPSYNEQFF.

The chain links TRBV14 to TRBJ1-3, with a possible D match to TRBD1 (5 bases). CDR1 is SGHDN, CDR2 FVKESK, per germline. CDR3 length: 16 amino acids. Deletions cut 3 bases from V and 0 bases from J, with 12 bases between. CDR3 sequence reads: CASSHFGTGSGNTIYF. CDR3 in DNA: TGTGCCAGCAGCCATTTCGGGACGGGCTCTGGAAACACCATATATTTT. The full variable domain, its missing parts supplied by reference TRBV14 and TRBJ1-3, is EAGVTQFPSHSVIEKGQTVTLRCDPISGHDNLYWYRRVMGKEIKFLLHFVKESKQDESGMPNNRFLAERTGGTYSTLKVQPAELEDSGVYFCASSHFGTGSGNTIYFGEGSWLTVV.

For the CDR3, the DNA is TGTGCCAGCAGTCCGAGACAGAGTACCTATAATTCACCCCTCCACTTT. Translating it yields CASSPRQSTYNSPLHF. The rearrangement joins TRBV12-3 or TRBV12-4 to TRBJ1-6; tentative D call: TRBD1 (5 bases). V was cut by 5 bases and J by 2 bases, with 13 bases left in between. The CDR3 covers 16 residues.

This clonotype was detected many times. The chain uses TRBV7-9 and TRBJ1-4; D remains ambiguous. Germline loops: CDR1 SEHNR, CDR2 FQNEAQ (reference sequence). CDR3 length: 11 amino acids. V lost 5 bases to trimming and J lost 8 bases, with 6 bases between them. The CDR3 here is CASSRREKLFF. The CDR3 bases are TGTGCCAGCAGCCGGCGCGAAAAACTGTTTTTT.

On this clonotype itself: This may be a read error, as it is one base from a much larger clone. This chain uses TRBV11-3 with TRBJ2-5, with 13 bases aligning to TRBD2. V shed 5 bases, J shed 5 bases, and the junction held 11 bases outside the gene matches. The V gene's germline CDR1 is SGHNT and CDR2 YENEEA. The CDR3 covers 17 residues. The CDR3, as DNA: TGTGCCAGCAGCAACAGGGCACTAGCGGGGGGGCGGGAGACCCAGTACTTC. Translating it yields CASSNRALAGGRETQYF.

The V call is TRBV7-2, the J call TRBJ1-2; D is unresolved. V was clipped by 4 bases and J by 9 bases, with 9 bases between them. The CDR3 consists of 11 residues. Looked up from germline, CDR1 is SGHTA and CDR2 is FQGNSA. The CDR3 protein is CASSWGTSYTF. In DNA, the CDR3 is TGTGCCAGCAGCTGGGGAACGAGCTACACCTTC.

V usage is TRBV28 and J usage is TRBJ2-5; tentatively, D is TRBD2 (5 bases). With 3 bases removed from V and 2 bases from J, the gap between germline ends came to 13 bases. Germline V lookup: CDR1 MDHEN, CDR2 SYDVKM. The CDR3 is made up of 15 amino acids. The CDR3 region is CASSFERANQETQYF. In nucleotides, the CDR3 is TGTGCCAGCAGTTTCGAGAGGGCGAATCAAGAGACCCAGTACTTC.

The chain recombines TRBV10-3 with TRBJ2-7; TRBD1 matches 7 bases. Trimming at V came to 2 bases and at J to 8 bases, leaving 6 bases not matched to a gene. CDR3 length: 13 residues. Germline V gene sequence: CDR1 ENHRY, CDR2 SYGVKD. CDR3 bases: TGTGCCATCAGTGAGGGACAGGACCCTCAGCAGTACGTC. This sequence encodes CAISEGQDPQQYV.

This clonotype was counted at least ten times. This chain connects TRBV10-2 to TRBJ1-1, with D unclear. The CDR3 contains 13 residues. V lost 8 bases, J lost 4 bases, and 14 bases lay in between. Germline-derived CDR1 and CDR2 are WSHSY and SAAADI. The DNA for the CDR3 is TGCGCCAGCTCCGCGGCGCACCGCACTGAAGCTTTCTTT. Amino acids: CASSAAHRTEAFF.

V is TRBV27 and J is TRBJ1-3; possible D gene TRBD1, 5 bases. Per the germline V gene, CDR1 is MNHEY and CDR2 is SMNVEV (reference sequence). The CDR3 is 15 amino acids. V lost 0 bases and J lost 4, with 10 bases in between. The CDR3 region is CASSLSAGDGNTIYF. In DNA form, the CDR3 reads TGTGCCAGCAGTTTATCCGCCGGGGACGGAAACACCATATATTTT.

The chain carries TRBV25-1 and TRBJ1-2; D remains ambiguous. The length of the CDR3 is 14 residues. Germline V gives CDR1 MGHDK, CDR2 SYGVNS. V shed 4 bases and J shed 3 bases, with 12 bases lying between them. The CDR3 region is CASSGVGVDYGYTF. CDR3 bases: TGTGCCAGCAGTGGGGTTGGGGTCGACTATGGCTACACCTTC.

Turning to this clonotype: A much larger clonotype is one base distant, so this may be a read error. J is TRBJ2-1 and V is TRBV6-1, with 10 bases matching TRBD2. The CDR3 is made up of 16 amino acids. Germline CDR1 is MNHNS and CDR2 is SASEGT. CDR3 sequence (DNA): TGTGCCAACAGTGAAGCGGCTAGCGGGGGATACAATGAGCAGTTCTTC. Its translation is CANSEAASGGYNEQFF.

The chain carries TRBV25-1 and TRBJ2-3; 7 bases align to TRBD1. The CDR3 consists of 14 residues. Trimming cost V 2 bases and J 5 bases; bases outside gene matches: 4. Germline CDR1 and CDR2: MGHDK and SYGVNS. The CDR3 region is CASSEKGALDTQYF. The CDR3 bases are TGTGCCAGCAGTGAAAAGGGGGCCTTAGATACGCAGTATTTT. The full variable domain, completed using reference TRBV25-1 and TRBJ2-3, is EADIYQTPRYLVIGTGKKITLECSQTMGHDKMYWYQQDPGMELHLIHYSYGVNSTEKGDLSSESTVSRIRTEHFPLTLESARPSHTSQYLCASSEKGALDTQYFGPGTRLTVL.

This rearrangement joins TRBV12-3 or TRBV12-4 to TRBJ1-1; the D gene is possibly TRBD1 (5 bases). The germline V and J ends were trimmed by 5 bases and 5 bases, with 9 bases remaining between them. CDR3 length equals 12 residues. In nucleotides, the CDR3 is TGTGCCAGCAGTGGGGGTCAGACTGAAGCTTTCTTT. It codes for CASSGGQTEAFF.

This rearrangement joins TRBV6-5 to TRBJ2-5, with 11 bases aligning to TRBD2. The V gene end was trimmed by 2 bases and the J gene end by 5 bases; junction bases not matched to a gene: 7. The CDR3 consists of 16 residues. The germline CDR1 and CDR2 sequences are MNHEY and SVGAGI. The CDR3 sequence is CASSYLSGGADETQYF. Here the CDR3 DNA reads TGTGCCAGCAGTTACCTTAGCGGGGGGGCCGATGAGACCCAGTACTTC.

The V gene is TRBV12-5, the J gene TRBJ2-7; 8 positions match TRBD1. CDR1 LGHNT and CDR2 FRNRAP come from the germline V gene. V shed 4 bases and J 0 bases; nucleotides not matched to a gene: 20. The CDR3 runs 20 residues. CDR3 DNA sequence: TGTGCTAGTGGTTGGTCCCGACAGGGGAGACTCCCTTATGACTCCTACGAGCAGTACTTC. This sequence encodes CASGWSRQGRLPYDSYEQYF.